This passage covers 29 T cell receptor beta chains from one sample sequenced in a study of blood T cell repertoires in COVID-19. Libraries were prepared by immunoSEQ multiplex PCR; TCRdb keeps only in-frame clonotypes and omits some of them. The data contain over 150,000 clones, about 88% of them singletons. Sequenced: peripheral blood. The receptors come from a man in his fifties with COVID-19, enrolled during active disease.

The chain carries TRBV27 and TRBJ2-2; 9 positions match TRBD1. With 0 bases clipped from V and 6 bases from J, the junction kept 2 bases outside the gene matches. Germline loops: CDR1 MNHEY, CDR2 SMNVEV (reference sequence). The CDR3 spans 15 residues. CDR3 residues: CASSLSRQGAGELFF. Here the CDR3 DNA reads TGTGCCAGCAGTTTATCCCGACAGGGGGCCGGGGAGCTGTTTTTT.

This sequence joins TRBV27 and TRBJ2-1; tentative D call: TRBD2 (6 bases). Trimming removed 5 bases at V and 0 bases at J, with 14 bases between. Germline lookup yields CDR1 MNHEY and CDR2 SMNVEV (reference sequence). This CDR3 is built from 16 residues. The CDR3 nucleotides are TGTGCCAGCAGTGCGTCTAGCGCTAGCTCCTACAATGAGCAGTTCTTC. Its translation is CASSASSASSYNEQFF.

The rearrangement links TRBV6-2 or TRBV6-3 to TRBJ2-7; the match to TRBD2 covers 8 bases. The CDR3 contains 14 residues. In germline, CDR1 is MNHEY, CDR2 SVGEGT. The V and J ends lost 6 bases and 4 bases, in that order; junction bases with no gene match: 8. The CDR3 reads CASRPSGGLYEQYF. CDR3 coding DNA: TGTGCCAGCAGACCTTCGGGGGGGTTGTACGAGCAGTACTTC.

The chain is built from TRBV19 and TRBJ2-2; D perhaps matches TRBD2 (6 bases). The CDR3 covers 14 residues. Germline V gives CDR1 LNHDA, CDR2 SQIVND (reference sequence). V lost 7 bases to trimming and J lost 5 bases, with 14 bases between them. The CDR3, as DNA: TGTGCCAGTAATCCTTTGGCGGGAACCGGGGAGCTGTTTTTT. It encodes CASNPLAGTGELFF.

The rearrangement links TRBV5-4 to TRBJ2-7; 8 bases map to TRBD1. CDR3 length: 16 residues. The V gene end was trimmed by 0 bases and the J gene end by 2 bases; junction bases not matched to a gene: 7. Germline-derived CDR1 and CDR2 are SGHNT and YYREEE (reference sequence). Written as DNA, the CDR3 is TGTGCCAGCAGCTTGGCCCTCGGACAGGGAACCTACGAGCAGTACTTC. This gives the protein CASSLALGQGTYEQYF.

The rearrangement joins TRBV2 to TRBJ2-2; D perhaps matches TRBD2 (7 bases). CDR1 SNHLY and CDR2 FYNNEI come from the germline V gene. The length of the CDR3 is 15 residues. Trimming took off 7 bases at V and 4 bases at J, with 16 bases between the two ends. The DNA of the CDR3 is TGTGCCAGCACCAACGAGGGGGGGTTCACCGGGGAGCTGTTTTTT. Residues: CASTNEGGFTGELFF.

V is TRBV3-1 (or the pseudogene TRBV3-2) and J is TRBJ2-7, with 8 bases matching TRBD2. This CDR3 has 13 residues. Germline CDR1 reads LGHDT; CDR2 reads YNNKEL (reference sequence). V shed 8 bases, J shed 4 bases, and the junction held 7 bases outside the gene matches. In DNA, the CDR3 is TGTGCCAGCGGGGCTAGCGGGCTGTACGAGCAGTACTTC. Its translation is CASGASGLYEQYF.

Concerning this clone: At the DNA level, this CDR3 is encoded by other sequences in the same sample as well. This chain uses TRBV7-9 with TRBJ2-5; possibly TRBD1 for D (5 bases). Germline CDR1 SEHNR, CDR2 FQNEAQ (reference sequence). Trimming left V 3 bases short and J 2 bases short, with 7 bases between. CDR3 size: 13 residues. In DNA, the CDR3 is TGTGCCAGCAGCTTGTCAGGGCAAGAGACCCAGTACTTC. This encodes CASSLSGQETQYF.

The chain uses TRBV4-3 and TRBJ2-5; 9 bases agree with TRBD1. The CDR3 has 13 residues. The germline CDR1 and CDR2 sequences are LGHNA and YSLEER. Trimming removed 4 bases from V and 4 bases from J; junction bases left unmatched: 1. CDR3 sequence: CASSPGQGETQYF. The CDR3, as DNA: TGCGCCAGCAGCCCGGGACAGGGAGAGACCCAGTACTTC.

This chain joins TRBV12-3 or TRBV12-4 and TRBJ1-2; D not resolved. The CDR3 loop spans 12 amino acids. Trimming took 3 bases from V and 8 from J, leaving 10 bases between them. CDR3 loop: CASSFRSRGYTF. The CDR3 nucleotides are TGTGCCAGCAGTTTTAGATCTCGGGGCTACACCTTC.

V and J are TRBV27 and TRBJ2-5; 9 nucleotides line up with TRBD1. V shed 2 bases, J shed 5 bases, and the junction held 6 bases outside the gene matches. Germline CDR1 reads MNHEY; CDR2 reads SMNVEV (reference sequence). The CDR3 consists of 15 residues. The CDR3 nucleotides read TGTGCCAGCAGTTTAGAGGGGACAGGGAAGGAGACCCAGTACTTC. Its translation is CASSLEGTGKETQYF.

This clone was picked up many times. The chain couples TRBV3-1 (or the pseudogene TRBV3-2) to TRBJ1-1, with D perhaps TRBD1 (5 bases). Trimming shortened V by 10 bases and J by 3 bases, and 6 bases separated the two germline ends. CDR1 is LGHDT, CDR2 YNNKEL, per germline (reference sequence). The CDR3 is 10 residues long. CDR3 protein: CATGYTEAFF. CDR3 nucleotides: TGTGCCACAGGGTACACTGAAGCTTTCTTT.

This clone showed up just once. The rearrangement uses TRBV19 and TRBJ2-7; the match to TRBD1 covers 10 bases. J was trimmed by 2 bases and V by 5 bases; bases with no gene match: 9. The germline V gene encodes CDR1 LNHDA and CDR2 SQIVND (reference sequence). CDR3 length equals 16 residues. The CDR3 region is CASSPDRGYEAYEQYF. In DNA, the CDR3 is TGTGCCAGTAGTCCGGACAGGGGGTATGAAGCCTACGAGCAGTACTTC.

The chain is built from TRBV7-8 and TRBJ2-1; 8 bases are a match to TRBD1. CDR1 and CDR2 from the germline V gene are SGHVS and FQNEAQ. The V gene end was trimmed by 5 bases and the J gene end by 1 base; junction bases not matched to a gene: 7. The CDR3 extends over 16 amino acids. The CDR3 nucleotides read TGTGCCAGCAGCCCCGACAGGGGTGGGTCCTACAATGAGCAGTTCTTC. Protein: CASSPDRGGSYNEQFF.

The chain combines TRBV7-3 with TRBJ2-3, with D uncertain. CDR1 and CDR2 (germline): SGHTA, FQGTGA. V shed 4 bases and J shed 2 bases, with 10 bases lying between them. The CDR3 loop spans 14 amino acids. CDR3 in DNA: TGTGCCAGCAGCTCAGGTGGGCCCACAGATACGCAGTATTTT. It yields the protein CASSSGGPTDTQYF. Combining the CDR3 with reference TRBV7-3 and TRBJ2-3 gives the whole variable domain GAGVSQTPSNKVTEKGKYVELRCDPISGHTALYWYRQSLGQGPEFLIYFQGTGAADDSGLPNDRFFAVRPEGSVSTLKIQRTERGDSAVYLCASSSGGPTDTQYFGPGTRLTVL.

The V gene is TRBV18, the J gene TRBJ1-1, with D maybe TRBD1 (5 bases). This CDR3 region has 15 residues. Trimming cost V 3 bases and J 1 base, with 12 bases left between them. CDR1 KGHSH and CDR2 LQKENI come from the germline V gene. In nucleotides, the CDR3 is TGTGCCAGCTCACCCCGCCTGGACAAGAACACTGAAGCTTTCTTT. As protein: CASSPRLDKNTEAFF.

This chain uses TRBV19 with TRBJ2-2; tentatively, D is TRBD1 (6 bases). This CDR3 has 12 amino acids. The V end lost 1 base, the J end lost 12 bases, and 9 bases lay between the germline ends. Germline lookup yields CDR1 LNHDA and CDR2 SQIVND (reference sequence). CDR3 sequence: CASSIGRGKLFF. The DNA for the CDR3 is TGTGCCAGTAGTATAGGCAGGGGAAAGCTGTTTTTT.

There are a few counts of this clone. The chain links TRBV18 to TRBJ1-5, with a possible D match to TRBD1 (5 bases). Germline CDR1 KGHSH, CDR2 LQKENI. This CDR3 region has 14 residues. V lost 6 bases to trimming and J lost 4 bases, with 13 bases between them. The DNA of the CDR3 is TGTGCCAGCTCCCAGGGAACGGTAAATCAGCCCCAGCATTTT. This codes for CASSQGTVNQPQHF.

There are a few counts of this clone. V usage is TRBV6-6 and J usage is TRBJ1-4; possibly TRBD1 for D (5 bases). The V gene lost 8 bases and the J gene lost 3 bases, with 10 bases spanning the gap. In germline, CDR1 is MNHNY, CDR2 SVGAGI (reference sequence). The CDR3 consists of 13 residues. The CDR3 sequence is CASADTANEKLFF. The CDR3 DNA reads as TGTGCCAGCGCGGACACGGCTAATGAAAAACTGTTTTTT.

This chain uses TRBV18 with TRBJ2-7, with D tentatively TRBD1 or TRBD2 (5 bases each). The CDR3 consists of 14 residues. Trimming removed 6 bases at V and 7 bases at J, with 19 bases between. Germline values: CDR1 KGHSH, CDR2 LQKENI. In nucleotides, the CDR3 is TGTGCCAGCTCGCCAGGGAGCTGGGAAGGGGAGCAGTACTTC. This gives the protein CASSPGSWEGEQYF.

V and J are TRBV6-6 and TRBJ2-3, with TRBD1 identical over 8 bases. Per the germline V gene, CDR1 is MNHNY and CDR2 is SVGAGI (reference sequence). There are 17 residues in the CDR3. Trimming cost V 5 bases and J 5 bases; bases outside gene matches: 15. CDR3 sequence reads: CASSPSLQGQGQDTQYF. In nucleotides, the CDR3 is TGTGCCAGCAGTCCCTCCTTGCAAGGACAGGGACAAGATACGCAGTATTTT.

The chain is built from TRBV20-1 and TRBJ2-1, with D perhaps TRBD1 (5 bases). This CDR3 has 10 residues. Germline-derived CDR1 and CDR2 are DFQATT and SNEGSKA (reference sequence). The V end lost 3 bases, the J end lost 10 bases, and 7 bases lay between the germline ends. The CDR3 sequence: CSASQGEQFF. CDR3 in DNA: TGCAGTGCTAGTCAGGGAGAGCAGTTCTTC.

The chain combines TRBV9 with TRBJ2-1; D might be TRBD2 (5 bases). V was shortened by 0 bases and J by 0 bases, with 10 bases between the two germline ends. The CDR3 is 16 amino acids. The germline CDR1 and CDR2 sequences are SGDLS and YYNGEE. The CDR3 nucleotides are TGTGCCAGCAGCGTAGCTAAGCGGACCTCCTACAATGAGCAGTTCTTC. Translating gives CASSVAKRTSYNEQFF.

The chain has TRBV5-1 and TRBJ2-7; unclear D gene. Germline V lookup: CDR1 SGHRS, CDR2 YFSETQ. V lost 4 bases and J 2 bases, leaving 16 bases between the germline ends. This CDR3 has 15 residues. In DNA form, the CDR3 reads TGCGCCAGCAGCCCGGGTTTACACGGAACCTACGAGCAGTACTTC. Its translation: CASSPGLHGTYEQYF.

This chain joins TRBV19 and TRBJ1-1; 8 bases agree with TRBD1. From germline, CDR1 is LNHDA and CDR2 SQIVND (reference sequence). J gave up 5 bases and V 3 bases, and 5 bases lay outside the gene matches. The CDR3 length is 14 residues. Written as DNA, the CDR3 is TGTGCCAGTAGTATCCAGGGGGCGCAGACTGAAGCTTTCTTT. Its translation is CASSIQGAQTEAFF.

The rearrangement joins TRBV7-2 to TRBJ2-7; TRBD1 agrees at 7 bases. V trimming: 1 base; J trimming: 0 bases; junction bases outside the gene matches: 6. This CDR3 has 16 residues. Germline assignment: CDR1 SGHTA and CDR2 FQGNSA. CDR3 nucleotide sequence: TGTGCCAGCAGCTTAGTCGGGACAGCGAGCTCCTACGAGCAGTACTTC. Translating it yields CASSLVGTASSYEQYF.

CDR3 in DNA: TGCGCCAGCAGCTTCCTTTTAGGTAGCGGGGAAAACAATGAGCAGTTCTTC. Translated: CASSFLLGSGENNEQFF. The chain joins TRBV5-1 to TRBJ2-1, with 8 positions matching TRBD2. V shed 2 bases and J 5 bases; nucleotides not matched to a gene: 12. From germline, CDR1 is SGHRS and CDR2 YFSETQ. The CDR3 is 17 amino acids.

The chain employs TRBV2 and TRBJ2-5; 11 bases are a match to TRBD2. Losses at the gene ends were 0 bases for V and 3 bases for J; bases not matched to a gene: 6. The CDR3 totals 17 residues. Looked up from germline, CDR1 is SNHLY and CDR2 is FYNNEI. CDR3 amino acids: CASSEALLAGGKETQYF. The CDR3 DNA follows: TGTGCCAGCAGTGAAGCGCTTCTAGCGGGGGGAAAAGAGACCCAGTACTTC.

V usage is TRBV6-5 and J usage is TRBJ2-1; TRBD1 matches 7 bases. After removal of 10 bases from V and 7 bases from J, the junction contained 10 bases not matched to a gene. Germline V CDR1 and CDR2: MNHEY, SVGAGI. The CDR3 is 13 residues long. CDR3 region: CATREGARNEQFF. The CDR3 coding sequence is TGTGCCACCCGAGAGGGGGCGCGAAATGAGCAGTTCTTC.